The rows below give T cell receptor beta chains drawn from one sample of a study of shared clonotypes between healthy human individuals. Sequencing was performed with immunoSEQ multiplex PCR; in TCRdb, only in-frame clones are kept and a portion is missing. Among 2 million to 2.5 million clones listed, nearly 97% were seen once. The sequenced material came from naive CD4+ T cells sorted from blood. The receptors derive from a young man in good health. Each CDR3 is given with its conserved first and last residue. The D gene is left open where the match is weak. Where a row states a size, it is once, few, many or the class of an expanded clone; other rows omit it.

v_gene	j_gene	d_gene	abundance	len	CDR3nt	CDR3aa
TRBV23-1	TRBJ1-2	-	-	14	TGCGCCAGCAGTCATTCGGGACCCCGGAATGGCTACACCTTC	CASSHSGPRNGYTF
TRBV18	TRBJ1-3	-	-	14	TGTGCCAGCTCACCCCTCGGGTCCGGAAACACCATATATTTT	CASSPLGSGNTIYF
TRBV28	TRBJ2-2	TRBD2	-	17	TGTGCCAGCAGGCCCCCGACTAGCGGGGTTTCGGGCGGGGAGCTGTTTTTT	CASRPPTSGVSGGELFF
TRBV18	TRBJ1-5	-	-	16	TGTGCCAGCTCACCAAGGATGAGCGATAGCAATCAGCCCCAGCATTTT	CASSPRMSDSNQPQHF
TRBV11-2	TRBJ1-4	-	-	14	TGTGCCAGCCGCCCGCGGGGTCCTAATGAAAAACTGTTTTTT	CASRPRGPNEKLFF
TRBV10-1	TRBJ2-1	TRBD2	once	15	TGCGCCAGCAGTGAGGGACTAGCGGTCCACAATGAGCAGTTCTTC	CASSEGLAVHNEQFF
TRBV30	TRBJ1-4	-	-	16	TGTGCCTGGAGTTTACTAACAGGCTCCTTTAATGAAAAACTGTTTTTT	CAWSLLTGSFNEKLFF
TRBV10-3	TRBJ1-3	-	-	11	TGTGCCATCAGCGCTGGAAACACCATATATTTT	CAISAGNTIYF
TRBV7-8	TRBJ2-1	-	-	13	TGTGCCAGCAGCTCCCATGTGGACAATGAGCAGTTCTTC	CASSSHVDNEQFF
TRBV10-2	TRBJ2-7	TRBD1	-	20	TGCGCCACCTTCACCGGGACAGTAGCTAAGGGAAGGATCAGCTCCTACGAGCAGTACTTC	CATFTGTVAKGRISSYEQYF
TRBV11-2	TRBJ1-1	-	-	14	TGTGCCAGCAGCTCTAGGACGGGGAACACTGAAGCTTTCTTT	CASSSRTGNTEAFF
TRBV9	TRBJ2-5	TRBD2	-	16	TGTGCCAGCAGCCCAGGACTAGCGGGGGGCCAAGAGACCCAGTACTTC	CASSPGLAGGQETQYF
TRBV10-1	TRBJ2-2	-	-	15	TGCGCCAGCAGTGAAGGGGGGGGCGGAACCGGGGAGCTGTTTTTT	CASSEGGGGTGELFF
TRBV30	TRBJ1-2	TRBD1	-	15	TGTGCCTGGAGAGGGCTTTTGACAGGGGATGGAGGCTACACCTTC	CAWRGLLTGDGGYTF
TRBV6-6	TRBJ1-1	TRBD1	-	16	TGTGCCAGCAGTTACTTGGACAGGGGGCGAAACACTGAAGCTTTCTTT	CASSYLDRGRNTEAFF
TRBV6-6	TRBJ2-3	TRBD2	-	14	TGTGCCAGCACCTCCGGGGGGGCTGGAGATACGCAGTATTTT	CASTSGGAGDTQYF
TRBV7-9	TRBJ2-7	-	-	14	TGTGCCAGCAGCTTTACAGGGCGGTCCTACGAGCAGTACTTC	CASSFTGRSYEQYF
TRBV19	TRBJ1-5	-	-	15	TGTGCCAGTAGTATGGGGGGGGCCGCCATGGGGCCCCAGCATTTT	CASSMGGAAMGPQHF
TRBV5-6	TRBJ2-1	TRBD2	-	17	TGTGCCAGCAGCTCCCGACTAGCGGGGGGACCACCCAATGAGCAGTTCTTC	CASSSRLAGGPPNEQFF
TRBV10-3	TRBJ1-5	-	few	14	TGTGCCACAACTACAGGCTTGGGAAATCAGCCCCAGCATTTT	CATTTGLGNQPQHF
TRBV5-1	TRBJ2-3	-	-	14	TGCGCCAGCAGCTCAACCGGGGCCACAGATACGCAGTATTTT	CASSSTGATDTQYF
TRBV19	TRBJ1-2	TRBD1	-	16	TGTGCCAGTAGTAAAGCTGGGACAGGGGGCGACTATGGCTACACCTTC	CASSKAGTGGDYGYTF
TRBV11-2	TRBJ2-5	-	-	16	TGTGCCAGCAGCCGACAAACGGGACGGATACAAGAGACCCAGTACTTC	CASSRQTGRIQETQYF
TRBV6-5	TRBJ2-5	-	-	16	TGTGCCAGCAGTTCAATCGGGACCGGGGAGGAGGAGACCCAGTACTTC	CASSSIGTGEEETQYF
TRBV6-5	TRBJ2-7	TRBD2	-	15	TGTGCCAGCAGCCAAACTAGCGGAAGCTCCTACGAGCAGTACTTC	CASSQTSGSSYEQYF
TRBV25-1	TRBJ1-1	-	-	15	TGTGCCAGCAGTGAAAGACGGACCCACGGCACTGAAGCTTTCTTT	CASSERRTHGTEAFF
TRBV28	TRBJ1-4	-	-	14	TGTGCCAGCAGTCCCGGGAATACCATTGAAAAACTGTTTTTT	CASSPGNTIEKLFF
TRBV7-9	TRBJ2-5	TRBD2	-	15	TGTGCCAGCAGCGGCGGGACTAGCGTTCAAGAGACCCAGTACTTC	CASSGGTSVQETQYF
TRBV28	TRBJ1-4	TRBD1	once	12	TGTGCCGCAAAAGGGGGCGATGAAAAACTGTTTTTT	CAAKGGDEKLFF
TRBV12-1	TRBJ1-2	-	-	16	TGTGCCAGCAGCTTCTGGGACGACAGCTCTTACTATGGCTACACCTTC	CASSFWDDSSYYGYTF